Presented here are 9 T cell receptor beta chains from one specimen sequenced in a study of OX40 agonist ivuxolimab in advanced cancers. Produced via immunoSEQ multiplex PCR; TCRdb's table is partial and in-frame only. The table includes around 140,000 clones, roughly nine tenths detected once. The source was CD4+ or CD8+ T cells sorted from blood, collected in a trial of the OX40 agonist ivuxolimab. These receptors all come from an adult with an advanced solid tumor such as melanoma, head and neck, liver or kidney cancer.

The J gene is TRBJ2-5, the V gene TRBV6-5; 9 bases match TRBD1. V trimming: 4 bases; J trimming: 5 bases; junction bases outside the gene matches: 5. The CDR3 totals 14 residues. Germline loops: CDR1 MNHEY, CDR2 SVGAGI. Here the CDR3 reads CASSLNRGRETQYF. In DNA form, the CDR3 reads TGTGCCAGCAGTTTGAACAGGGGGCGGGAGACCCAGTACTTC.

The chain combines TRBV7-3 with TRBJ2-2, with D possibly TRBD1 on 6 matching bases. This CDR3 is built from 16 residues. Germline assignment: CDR1 SGHTA and CDR2 FQGTGA. V dropped 5 bases and J dropped 0 bases, with 13 bases sitting between them. The CDR3 DNA is TGTGCCAGCAGCCCTAACCAGGGGTCGAACACCGGGGAGCTGTTTTTT. Amino acids: CASSPNQGSNTGELFF.

The chain employs TRBV6-1 and TRBJ1-1; 8 nucleotides agree with TRBD1. Germline V gene data show CDR1 as MNHNS and CDR2 as SASEGT. V shed 4 bases, J shed 3 bases, and the junction held 7 bases outside the gene matches. CDR3 length equals 15 residues. The CDR3 sequence: CASSAWTGLDTEAFF. CDR3 DNA sequence: TGTGCCAGCAGTGCTTGGACAGGGTTGGACACTGAAGCTTTCTTT.

The gene calls are TRBV15 and TRBJ2-1; 11 bases map to TRBD2. The germline V gene encodes CDR1 LNHNV and CDR2 YYDKDF (reference sequence). The CDR3 loop spans 17 amino acids. V shed 2 bases, J shed 4 bases, and the junction held 7 bases outside the gene matches. CDR3 DNA sequence: TGTGCCACCAGCAGACCTCCGGGACTAGCGGTTTACAATGAGCAGTTCTTC. It translates to CATSRPPGLAVYNEQFF.

The V gene is TRBV10-3, the J gene TRBJ2-4; possibly TRBD1 or TRBD2 for D (5 bases each). This CDR3 has 15 amino acids. Deletions cut 3 bases from V and 1 base from J, with 10 bases between. The germline V gene has CDR1 ENHRY and CDR2 SYGVKD. CDR3 protein: CAISDTGAAKNIQYF. In DNA, the CDR3 is TGTGCCATCAGTGACACCGGGGCGGCCAAAAACATTCAGTACTTC.

Worth noting for this clone: The same CDR3 also results from other DNA sequences found in this sample. This rearrangement joins TRBV5-1 to TRBJ2-2; D not resolved. The CDR3 loop spans 14 amino acids. Trimming removed 2 bases from V and 2 bases from J, with 7 bases in between. Germline-derived CDR1 and CDR2 are SGHRS and YFSETQ. CDR3 sequence: CASSLGSNTGELFF. The CDR3 nucleotides read TGCGCCAGCAGCTTAGGATCAAACACCGGGGAGCTGTTTTTT. Full variable domain (remainder filled in from reference TRBV5-1 and TRBJ2-2): KAGVTQTPRYLIKTRGQQVTLSCSPISGHRSVSWYQQTPGQGLQFLFEYFSETQRNKGNFPGRFSGRQFSNSRSEMNVSTLELGDSALYLCASSLGSNTGELFFGEGSRLTVL.

This clone has just one count. This chain links TRBV27 with TRBJ1-2, with TRBD1 matching over 11 bases. The V and J ends lost 3 bases and 7 bases, in that order; junction bases with no gene match: 16. CDR3 length: 18 residues. Germline-derived CDR1 and CDR2 are MNHEY and SMNVEV (reference sequence). The DNA of the CDR3 is TGTGCCAGCAGTTTCTCTGGACAGGGGGCGCCAGGCCTGGGTGGCTACACCTTC. This sequence encodes CASSFSGQGAPGLGGYTF.

V gene TRBV27 combines with J gene TRBJ1-2; D gene ambiguous. The CDR3 is 13 amino acids. V lost 5 bases, J lost 7 bases, and 14 bases lay in between. Per germline, CDR1 MNHEY and CDR2 SMNVEV (reference sequence). CDR3 sequence: CASSLRGPGGYTF. The CDR3 DNA reads as TGTGCCAGCAGTCTCCGGGGTCCTGGTGGCTACACCTTC.

The chain recombines TRBV4-1 with TRBJ1-5; D uncertain. The germline V gene has CDR1 MGHRA and CDR2 YSYEKL. The CDR3 sequence is 15 residues long. Trimming left V 1 base short and J 4 bases short, with 11 bases between. The CDR3 DNA reads as TGCGCCAGCAGCCAAGGCGAGGCTGGAAATCAGCCCCAGCATTTT. This translates into CASSQGEAGNQPQHF.